Here is one T cell receptor beta chain with its context. The CDR3 is 17 residues long. V shed 1 base and J 3 bases; nucleotides not matched to a gene: 7. Germline CDR1 reads ENHRY; CDR2 reads SYGVKD. Researchers took RNA transcripts and amplified the TCR beta CDR3 regions from them. First-round RT-PCR with HTBI primers amplified the TCR CDR3 region. TCRdb reprocessed the multiplex PCR reads via MiXCR and lists one record per CDR3 protein. The sample includes 96,000 or so distinct CDR3 sequences, over 50% of them seen just once. The data originate from a study of T cells in Graves' hyperthyroidism and ophthalmopathy. For Graves' hyperthyroidism to be stable, ophthalmopathy could not progress within 18 months. Diagnoses rested on clinical symptoms, serum thyroxine and TRAb, thyroid ultrasound and orbital computed tomography.

Sample: blood. This TCR derives from a woman in her thirties or forties with Graves' hyperthyroidism. The chain carries TRBV10-3 and TRBJ1-5; 9 bases map to TRBD1. The DNA for the CDR3 is TGTGCCATCAGTGAGTGGGGGACAGGGCTTCCCAATCAGCCCCAGCATTTT. Translated: CAISEWGTGLPNQPQHF.